The 8 T cell receptor beta chains listed next were all sequenced from one sample in a study of T-cell reconstitution after alpha-beta-depleted transplantation in children. For TCRbeta, the library was prepared with unique molecular identifiers. Each CDR3 protein is one row after TCRdb ran MiXCR on the PCR reads. The profile covers about 540,000 distinct CDR3 sequences, with 18% appearing a single time and approximately 3% taken by the ten largest. The source was PBMCs from the stem cell graft donor, collected from the stem cell graft. The source is a human donor who donated a stem cell graft to a child with acute lymphoblastic leukemia.

In its sample, this clonotype was seen a few times. The chain is built from TRBV20-1 and TRBJ2-1, with D maybe TRBD1 (6 bases). The length of the CDR3 is 17 residues. V gave up 1 base and J gave up 8 bases, with 24 bases separating them. The germline V gene encodes CDR1 DFQATT and CDR2 SNEGSKA (reference sequence). DNA of the CDR3: TGCAGTGCTAGAGTTCGATTGGACAGTAAACGGTGGGATGAGCAGTTCTTC. Translation: CSARVRLDSKRWDEQFF.

The chain couples TRBV10-2 to TRBJ1-6, with 7 bases matching TRBD1. The ends lost 8 bases at V and 9 bases at J; junction bases unmatched: 10. This CDR3 has 14 amino acids. Germline CDR1 WSHSY, CDR2 SAAADI. Here the CDR3 DNA reads TGCGCCAGCGTAGACAGGGTGGATTCTTCACCCCTCCACTTT. This gives the protein CASVDRVDSSPLHF.

This clonotype appeared a few times. The chain couples TRBV6-4 to TRBJ1-5; D is perhaps TRBD1 (5 bases). The germline V gene has CDR1 MRHNA and CDR2 SNTAGT. There are 15 residues in the CDR3. V was pared by 4 bases and J by 1 base, with 11 bases between. The CDR3 region is CASSGTGWSNQPQHF. As DNA, the CDR3 is TGTGCCAGCAGTGGCACAGGCTGGAGCAATCAGCCCCAGCATTTT.

This clonotype was observed a few times. This chain uses TRBV7-6 with TRBJ2-1, with D perhaps TRBD2 (6 bases). V was cut by 3 bases and J by 7 bases, with 10 bases left in between. CDR1 and CDR2 from the germline V gene are SGHVS and FNYEAQ. The CDR3 has 13 residues. This CDR3 reads CASSFGLINEQFF. DNA for the CDR3: TGTGCCAGCAGCTTTGGACTAATTAATGAGCAGTTCTTC.

This chain uses TRBV12-3 or TRBV12-4 with TRBJ2-4, with D perhaps TRBD1 (6 bases). V lost 2 bases, J lost 10 bases, and 21 bases lay in between. The CDR3 consists of 16 residues. The CDR3 DNA sequence: TGTGCCAGCAGTTTAAGGGCCCCTGGAGCAGGGGAAATTCAGTACTTC. Protein: CASSLRAPGAGEIQYF.

This chain links TRBV7-9 with TRBJ1-5; 9 bases fit TRBD1. V lost 1 base, J lost 7 bases, and 5 bases stayed unmatched. The CDR3 sequence is 15 residues long. Germline V lookup: CDR1 SEHNR, CDR2 FQNEAQ (reference sequence). The chain's CDR3 is CASSLGQGVLQPQHF. Here the CDR3 DNA reads TGTGCCAGCAGCTTAGGACAGGGGGTTCTACAGCCCCAGCATTTT.

This chain links TRBV4-1 with TRBJ2-1; TRBD2 aligns across 8 bases. This CDR3 spans 18 amino acids. J lost 7 bases, V lost 1 base, and 15 bases had no gene match. Germline V gene sequence: CDR1 MGHRA, CDR2 YSYEKL. CDR3: CASSQVTGTRDITNEQFF. CDR3 in DNA: TGCGCCAGCAGCCAAGTAACGGGGACTAGGGATATAACAAATGAGCAGTTCTTC.

This clonotype was seen more than once but under ten times. The V gene is TRBV5-1, the J gene TRBJ1-1; no clear D gene. Germline CDR1 reads SGHRS; CDR2 reads YFSETQ. Trimming removed 4 bases from V and 3 bases from J, with 16 bases in between. This CDR3 region has 15 residues. DNA for the CDR3: TGCGCCAGCAGCCGGAGGGCCGTTGGGGACACTGAAGCTTTCTTT. This sequence encodes CASSRRAVGDTEAFF.